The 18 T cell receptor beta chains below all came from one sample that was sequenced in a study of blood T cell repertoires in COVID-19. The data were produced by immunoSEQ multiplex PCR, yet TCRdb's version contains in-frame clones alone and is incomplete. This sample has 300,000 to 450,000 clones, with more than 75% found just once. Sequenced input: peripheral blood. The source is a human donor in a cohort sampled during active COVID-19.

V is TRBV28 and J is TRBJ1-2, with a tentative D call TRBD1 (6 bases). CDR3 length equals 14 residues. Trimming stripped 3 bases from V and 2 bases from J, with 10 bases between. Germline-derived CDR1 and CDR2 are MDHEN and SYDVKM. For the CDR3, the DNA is TGTGCCAGCAGTTTTCAGGGGCTCAACTATGGCTACACCTTC. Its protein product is CASSFQGLNYGYTF.

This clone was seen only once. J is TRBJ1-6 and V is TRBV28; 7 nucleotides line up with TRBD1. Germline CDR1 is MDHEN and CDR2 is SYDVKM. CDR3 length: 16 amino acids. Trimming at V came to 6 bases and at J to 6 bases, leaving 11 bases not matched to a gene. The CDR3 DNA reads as TGTGCCAGCAGCCTAATAACGGACAGGCTTAATTCACCCCTCCACTTT. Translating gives CASSLITDRLNSPLHF.

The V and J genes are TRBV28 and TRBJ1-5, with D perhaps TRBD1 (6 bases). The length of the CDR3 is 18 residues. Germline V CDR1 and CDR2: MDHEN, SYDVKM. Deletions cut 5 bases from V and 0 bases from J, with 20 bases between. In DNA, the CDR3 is TGTGCCAGCAGTCCATGGATCTTGGACAGCCATAGCAATCAGCCCCAGCATTTT. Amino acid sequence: CASSPWILDSHSNQPQHF.

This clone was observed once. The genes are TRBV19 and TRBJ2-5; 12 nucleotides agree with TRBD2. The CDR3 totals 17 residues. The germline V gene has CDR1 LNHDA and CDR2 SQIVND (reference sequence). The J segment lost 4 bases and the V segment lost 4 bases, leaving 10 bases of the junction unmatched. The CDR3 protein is CASSRTALAGGGETQYF. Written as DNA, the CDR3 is TGTGCCAGTAGTAGAACAGCTCTAGCGGGAGGGGGAGAGACCCAGTACTTC.

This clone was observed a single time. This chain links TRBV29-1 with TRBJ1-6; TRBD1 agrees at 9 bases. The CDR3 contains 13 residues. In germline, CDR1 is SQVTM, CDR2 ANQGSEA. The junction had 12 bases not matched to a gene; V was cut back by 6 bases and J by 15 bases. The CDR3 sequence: CSVTTGGAGDLHF. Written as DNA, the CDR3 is TGCAGCGTGACAACAGGGGGCGCAGGGGACCTCCACTTT.

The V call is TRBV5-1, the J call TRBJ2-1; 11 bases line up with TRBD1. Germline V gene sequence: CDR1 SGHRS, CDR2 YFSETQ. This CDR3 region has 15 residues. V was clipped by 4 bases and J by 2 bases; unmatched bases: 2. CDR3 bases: TGCGCCAGCAGCACGGGACAGGGGGCCTACAATGAGCAGTTCTTC. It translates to CASSTGQGAYNEQFF.

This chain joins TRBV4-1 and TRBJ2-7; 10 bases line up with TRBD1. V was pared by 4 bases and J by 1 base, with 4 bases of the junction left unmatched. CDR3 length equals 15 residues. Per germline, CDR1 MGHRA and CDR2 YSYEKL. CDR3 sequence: CASSLGQGESYEQYF. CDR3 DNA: TGCGCCAGCAGCCTTGGACAGGGGGAGTCCTACGAGCAGTACTTC.

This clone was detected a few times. Here the CDR3 DNA reads TGTGCCAGCAGTTTATCGGGACTAGTTCTATCAGATACGCAGTATTTT. It translates to CASSLSGLVLSDTQYF. The chain has TRBV28 and TRBJ2-3; 8 positions match TRBD2. V lost 1 base to trimming and J lost 4 bases; unmatched junction nucleotides: 7. The CDR3 is 16 amino acids. Looked up from germline, CDR1 is MDHEN and CDR2 is SYDVKM.

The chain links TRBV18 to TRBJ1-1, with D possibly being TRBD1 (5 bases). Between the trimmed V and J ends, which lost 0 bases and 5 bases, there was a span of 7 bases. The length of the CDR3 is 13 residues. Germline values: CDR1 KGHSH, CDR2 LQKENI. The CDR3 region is CASSPPKGTEAFF. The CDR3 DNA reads TGTGCCAGCTCACCACCCAAGGGGACTGAAGCTTTCTTT.

The DNA for the CDR3 is TGTGCCAGCAGCTTGGCGGGGGCAGCGATAAACGAGCAGTACTTC. Translated, it gives CASSLAGAAINEQYF. The gene calls are TRBV7-6 and TRBJ2-7; D possibly corresponds to TRBD2 (7 bases). V gave up 3 bases and J gave up 5 bases, with 17 bases separating them. The CDR3 is 15 residues long. Germline CDR1 reads SGHVS; CDR2 reads FNYEAQ.

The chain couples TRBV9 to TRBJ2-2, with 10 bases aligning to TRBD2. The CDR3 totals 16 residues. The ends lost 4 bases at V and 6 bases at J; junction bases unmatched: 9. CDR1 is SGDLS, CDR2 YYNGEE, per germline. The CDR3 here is CASSLHPGTSAGELFF. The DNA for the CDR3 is TGTGCCAGCAGCCTCCACCCCGGGACTAGCGCCGGGGAGCTGTTTTTT.

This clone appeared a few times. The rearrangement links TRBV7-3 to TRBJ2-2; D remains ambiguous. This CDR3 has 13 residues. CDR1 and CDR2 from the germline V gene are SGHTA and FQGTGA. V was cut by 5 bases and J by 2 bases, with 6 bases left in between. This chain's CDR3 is CASSLINTGELFF. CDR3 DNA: TGTGCCAGCAGCCTTATCAACACCGGGGAGCTGTTTTTT.

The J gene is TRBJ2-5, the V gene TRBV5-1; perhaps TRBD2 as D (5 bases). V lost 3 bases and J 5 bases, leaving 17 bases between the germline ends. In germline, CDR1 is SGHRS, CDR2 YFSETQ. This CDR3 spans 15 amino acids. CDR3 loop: CASSSSPAEGETQYF. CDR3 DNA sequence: TGCGCCAGCAGCTCGTCCCCAGCGGAAGGGGAGACCCAGTACTTC.

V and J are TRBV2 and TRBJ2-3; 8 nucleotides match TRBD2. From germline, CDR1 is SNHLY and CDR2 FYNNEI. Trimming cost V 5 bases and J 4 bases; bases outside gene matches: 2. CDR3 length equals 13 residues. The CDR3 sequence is CASSILAADTQYF. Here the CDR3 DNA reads TGTGCCAGCAGTATACTAGCGGCAGATACGCAGTATTTT.

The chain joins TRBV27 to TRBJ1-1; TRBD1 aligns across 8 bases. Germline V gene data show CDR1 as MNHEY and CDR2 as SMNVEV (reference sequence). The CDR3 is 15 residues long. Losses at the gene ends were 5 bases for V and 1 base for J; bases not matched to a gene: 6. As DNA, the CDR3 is TGTGCCAGCAGTAAGACAGGGGATGGGAACACTGAAGCTTTCTTT. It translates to CASSKTGDGNTEAFF.

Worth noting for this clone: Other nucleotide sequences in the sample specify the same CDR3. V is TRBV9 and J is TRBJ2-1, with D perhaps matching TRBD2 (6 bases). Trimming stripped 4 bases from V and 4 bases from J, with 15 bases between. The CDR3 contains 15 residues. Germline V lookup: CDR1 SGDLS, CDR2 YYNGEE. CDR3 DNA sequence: TGTGCCAGCAGCCCCCGCCTGGCGGGATACAATGAGCAGTTCTTC. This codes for CASSPRLAGYNEQFF.

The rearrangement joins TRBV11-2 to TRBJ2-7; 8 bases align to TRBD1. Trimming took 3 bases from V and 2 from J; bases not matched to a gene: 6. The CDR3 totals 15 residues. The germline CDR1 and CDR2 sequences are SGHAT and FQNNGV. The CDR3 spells CASSLDWTGTYEQYF. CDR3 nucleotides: TGTGCCAGCAGCTTGGATTGGACAGGGACCTACGAGCAGTACTTC. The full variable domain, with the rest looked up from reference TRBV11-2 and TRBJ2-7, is EAGVAQSPRYKIIEKRQSVAFWCNPISGHATLYWYQQILGQGPKLLIQFQNNGVVDDSQLPKDRFSAERLKGVDSTLKIQPAKLEDSAVYLCASSLDWTGTYEQYFGPGTRLTVT.

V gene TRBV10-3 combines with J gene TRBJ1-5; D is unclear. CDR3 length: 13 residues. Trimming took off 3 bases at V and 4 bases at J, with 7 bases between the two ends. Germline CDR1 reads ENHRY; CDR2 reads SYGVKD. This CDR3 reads CAISDTENQPQHF. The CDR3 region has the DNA TGTGCCATCAGTGACACAGAGAATCAGCCCCAGCATTTT.